This TCR beta chain came from a study of blood T cell repertoires in COVID-19. For the study at large: Samples came from the United States, Italy and Spain, spanning acute and convalescent COVID-19. T cells, B-cell-depleted T cells, or PBMCs provided the cDNA or gDNA that served as material.

The CDR3 totals 12 residues. Germline loops: CDR1 SQVTM, CDR2 ANQGSEA. V shed 6 bases, J shed 1 base, and the junction held 2 bases outside the gene matches. The table lists this clone with a few counts. In the original workflow: It was from reference gene primer amplification that nucleated cell counts were estimated. TCRdb's table, derived via immunoSEQ multiplex PCR, lists solely in-frame clones and lacks some. D and trimming were read from the DNA, whereas the V and J calls and clone size are those reported in that table. This table has about 84,000 clones, about 68% appearing once. This clonotype was obtained from a man aged 50 to 59 with active or convalescent COVID-19. The specimen sequenced was peripheral blood. The chain couples TRBV29-1 to TRBJ1-1; 7 nucleotides align to TRBD1. The CDR3 is CSVRTGNTEAFF. As DNA, the CDR3 is TGCAGCGTCAGGACAGGGAACACTGAAGCTTTCTTT.